The 11 T cell receptor beta chains listed next were all sequenced from one sample in a study of blood T cell repertoires in COVID-19. Only in-frame clones appear in the TCRdb table, and some are missing; sequencing was by immunoSEQ multiplex PCR. The sample holds about 170,000 clones, about nine tenths seen once. Sample: peripheral blood. The receptors come from a man aged 18-30 years with COVID-19, enrolled during active disease.

J is TRBJ2-1 and V is TRBV7-3, with 16 bases that match TRBD2. Germline trimming cut 3 bases from V and 4 bases from J; bases unmatched to any gene: 9. This CDR3 has 19 residues. CDR1 and CDR2 (germline): SGHTA, FQGTGA. The CDR3 sequence: CASSLMGLAGGPTYNEQFF. As DNA, the CDR3 is TGTGCCAGCAGCTTGATGGGACTAGCGGGAGGGCCTACGTACAATGAGCAGTTCTTC.

The chain links TRBV25-1 to TRBJ2-7; no reliable D call. Trimming left V 2 bases short and J 0 bases short, with 11 bases between. Germline V gene data show CDR1 as MGHDK and CDR2 as SYGVNS. The CDR3 loop spans 15 amino acids. The CDR3 coding sequence is TGTGCCAGCAGTGAACTGAGACACAACTCCTACGAGCAGTACTTC. Its translation is CASSELRHNSYEQYF.

V and J are TRBV5-6 and TRBJ2-7; D remains ambiguous. V was trimmed by 1 base and J by 0 bases, leaving 11 bases between them. From germline, CDR1 is SGHDT and CDR2 YYEEEE. This CDR3 comprises 15 residues. The CDR3 sequence: CASSLSGGYSYEQYF. CDR3 DNA sequence: TGTGCCAGCAGCTTGTCTGGCGGCTACTCCTACGAGCAGTACTTC.

This clone was counted between two and nine times. The chain uses TRBV19 and TRBJ2-7; TRBD1 might be the D (5 bases). The CDR3 sequence is 15 residues long. V lost 4 bases and J 7 bases, leaving 20 bases between the germline ends. Germline CDR1 LNHDA, CDR2 SQIVND (reference sequence). The CDR3 coding sequence is TGTGCCAGTAGTACCCAAACCACAGGTCTCGGGGAGCAGTACTTC. Translated: CASSTQTTGLGEQYF.

This clone was picked up one time. The chain joins TRBV19 to TRBJ2-7; 7 bases are a match to TRBD1. V lost 5 bases to trimming and J lost 1 base; unmatched junction nucleotides: 5. This CDR3 comprises 14 residues. CDR1 and CDR2 (germline): LNHDA, SQIVND (reference sequence). The CDR3 DNA reads as TGTGCCAGTAGTTTGGACAGGTGGTCCTACGAGCAGTACTTC. Protein sequence: CASSLDRWSYEQYF.

V usage is TRBV29-1 and J usage is TRBJ1-2; D ambiguous. With 1 base removed from V and 2 bases from J, the gap between germline ends came to 5 bases. The CDR3 covers 12 residues. The germline gives CDR1 SQVTM, CDR2 ANQGSEA. The DNA of the CDR3 is TGCAGCGTTGAAGCACAGAACTATGGCTACACCTTC. This sequence encodes CSVEAQNYGYTF.

This chain joins TRBV7-9 and TRBJ1-5, with D perhaps matching TRBD1 (5 bases). This CDR3 spans 13 amino acids. Germline-derived CDR1 and CDR2 are SEHNR and FQNEAQ (reference sequence). V lost 3 bases to trimming and J lost 6 bases, with 9 bases between them. This CDR3 reads CASSLGGTQPQHF. The CDR3 bases are TGTGCCAGCAGCTTGGGGGGGACTCAGCCCCAGCATTTT.

The rearrangement links TRBV29-1 to TRBJ1-1; D is undetermined. Germline V gene sequence: CDR1 SQVTM, CDR2 ANQGSEA. V shed 5 bases and J shed 5 bases, with 12 bases lying between them. This CDR3 is built from 12 residues. CDR3: CSVQKRRTEAFF. CDR3 DNA: TGCAGCGTTCAAAAGAGGCGAACTGAAGCTTTCTTT.

The chain joins TRBV4-2 to TRBJ2-2, with D possibly matching TRBD1 (6 bases). V was trimmed by 4 bases and J by 4 bases, leaving 19 bases between them. In germline, CDR1 is LGHNA, CDR2 YNFKEQ. This CDR3 is 17 amino acids long. This CDR3 is CASSPATGFLSTGELFF. The CDR3 nucleotides are TGTGCCAGCAGCCCCGCAACAGGGTTCTTGAGCACCGGGGAGCTGTTTTTT.

This chain joins TRBV7-9 and TRBJ1-5; D is unclear. There are 13 residues in the CDR3. The germline gives CDR1 SEHNR, CDR2 FQNEAQ (reference sequence). V dropped 5 bases and J dropped 6 bases, with 11 bases sitting between them. As DNA, the CDR3 is TGTGCCAGCAGCCCGCTTGAGGCTCAGCCCCAGCATTTT. It is translated as CASSPLEAQPQHF.

Regarding this clone: Other DNA sequences in the same sample also yield this CDR3. The chain is built from TRBV28 and TRBJ2-7; D call uncertain. Germline CDR1 is MDHEN and CDR2 is SYDVKM. The ends were cut back, 3 bases at V and 3 bases at J, with 3 bases in the middle. This CDR3 spans 11 amino acids. This CDR3 reads CASSFSYEQYF. The CDR3 DNA reads TGTGCCAGCAGTTTTAGCTACGAGCAGTACTTC.